The clone carrying this T cell receptor beta chain was observed many times. The CDR3 is cut off 3 residues early in the read; its end comes from the germline J gene. These data come from a study of T cell clonality in common variable immunodeficiency. Using immunoSEQ multiplex PCR, the repertoire was profiled, and TCRdb retains in-frame clones only, with some absent. Observed in the sample are about 45,000 clones, none of them singletons. Both groups were predominantly of Caucasian heritage. CDR1 SGHVS and CDR2 FNYEAQ come from the germline V gene. V shed 3 bases, J shed 4 bases, and the junction held 6 bases outside the gene matches. The length of the CDR3 is 15 residues.

The sequencing input was peripheral blood mononuclear cells. This receptor was taken from a person aged 18-70 years in good health. The genes are TRBV7-6 and TRBJ2-3; 8 bases are shared with TRBD2. The CDR3 sequence is CASSLAGTSADTQYF. CDR3 bases read: TGTGCCAGCAGCTTGGCCGGGACTAGTGCAGATACG.